These T cell receptor beta chains were read from a single sample in a study of CD8+ T cells in alopecia areata. The protocol was immunoSEQ multiplex PCR, while the TCRdb copy is restricted to in-frame clones and leaves out a portion. This sample has 110,000 to 150,000 clones, with 62% found just once. The sample comprised CD8+ T cells sorted from blood. These receptors were obtained from a human donor in good health. Each CDR3 is given with its conserved first and last residue. The order of the fields is D gene, J gene, V gene, clone size, CDR3 DNA, CDR3 protein. The D gene is left open where the match is weak. Clone size is not always given. Where it is, it says once, few, many or a class for expanded clones.

d_call: -
j_call: TRBJ2-2
v_call: TRBV25-1
clone_size: -
cdr3_nt: TGTGCCAGCAGTGACCAGGAGAACACCGGGGAGCTGTTTTTT
cdr3_aa: CASSDQENTGELFF

d_call: TRBD1
j_call: TRBJ2-4
v_call: TRBV2
clone_size: -
cdr3_nt: TGTGCCAGCAGGCCTTCGGACAGGGAAGAAAACATTCAGTACTTC
cdr3_aa: CASRPSDREENIQYF

d_call: -
j_call: TRBJ2-7
v_call: TRBV5-1
clone_size: once
cdr3_nt: TGCGCCAGCAGCATTCGACAGGAGGACTACGAGCAGTACTTC
cdr3_aa: CASSIRQEDYEQYF

d_call: -
j_call: TRBJ1-4
v_call: TRBV29-1
clone_size: few
cdr3_nt: TGCAGCGTTGAAGCAGGGGCGGATGAAAAACTGTTTTTT
cdr3_aa: CSVEAGADEKLFF

d_call: -
j_call: TRBJ1-2
v_call: TRBV27
clone_size: -
cdr3_nt: TGTGCCAGCAGTTTATCCCCGGACTTTCCGCTCTATGGCTACACCTTC
cdr3_aa: CASSLSPDFPLYGYTF

d_call: TRBD2
j_call: TRBJ2-7
v_call: TRBV9
clone_size: -
cdr3_nt: TGTGCCAGCAGCGCTGGGACTAGCGGGAGGGCCGGGGAGCAGTACTTC
cdr3_aa: CASSAGTSGRAGEQYF

d_call: TRBD2
j_call: TRBJ2-1
v_call: TRBV20-1
clone_size: few
cdr3_nt: TGCAGTGCCGAAACCGGGACTAGGGATTTCTTC
cdr3_aa: CSAETGTRDFF

d_call: TRBD2
j_call: TRBJ2-5
v_call: TRBV2
clone_size: -
cdr3_nt: TGTGCCAGCAGTGAAACTAGCGGGAGGAGGGAGACCCAGTACTTC
cdr3_aa: CASSETSGRRETQYF

d_call: TRBD1
j_call: TRBJ1-5
v_call: TRBV5-6
clone_size: -
cdr3_nt: TGTGCCAGCAGCTTAACGGGACAGGAACATCAGCCCCAGCATTTT
cdr3_aa: CASSLTGQEHQPQHF

d_call: TRBD2
j_call: TRBJ2-6
v_call: TRBV5-4
clone_size: -
cdr3_nt: TGTGCCAGCAGCTTCCGGGGACTAGCGGGAGCTGGGGCCAACGTCCTGACTTTC
cdr3_aa: CASSFRGLAGAGANVLTF

d_call: -
j_call: TRBJ1-1
v_call: TRBV29-1
clone_size: -
cdr3_nt: TGCAGCGTAGATTTATCAGGAAATTTGAACACTGAAGCTTTCTTT
cdr3_aa: CSVDLSGNLNTEAFF

d_call: TRBD2
j_call: TRBJ2-5
v_call: TRBV2
clone_size: -
cdr3_nt: TGTGCCAGCAGGGAACTAGCGGGAGTAGCCGAGACCCAGTACTTC
cdr3_aa: CASRELAGVAETQYF

d_call: -
j_call: TRBJ1-1
v_call: TRBV4-1
clone_size: once
cdr3_nt: TGCGCCAGCGGCCCCATGAACACTGAAGCTTTCTTT
cdr3_aa: CASGPMNTEAFF

d_call: -
j_call: TRBJ2-5
v_call: TRBV5-4
clone_size: -
cdr3_nt: TGTGCCAGCAGCTTCCGGGACTTAGTTGGGCAAGAGACCCAGTACTTC
cdr3_aa: CASSFRDLVGQETQYF

d_call: TRBD2
j_call: TRBJ2-7
v_call: TRBV29-1
clone_size: -
cdr3_nt: TGCAGCGTTGCCGGGGGGTCGCTGACCTACGAGCAGTACTTC
cdr3_aa: CSVAGGSLTYEQYF

d_call: TRBD1
j_call: TRBJ2-2
v_call: TRBV2
clone_size: -
cdr3_nt: TGTGCCAGTGGAAAGACAGGGACGACCACCGGGGAGCTGTTTTTT
cdr3_aa: CASGKTGTTTGELFF

d_call: TRBD1
j_call: TRBJ1-2
v_call: TRBV27
clone_size: -
cdr3_nt: TGTGCCAGCAGTCTACAGGGGACCCACTATGGCTACACCTTC
cdr3_aa: CASSLQGTHYGYTF

d_call: TRBD2
j_call: TRBJ2-1
v_call: TRBV10-2
clone_size: -
cdr3_nt: TGCGCCAGCAGTGTCGGACTAGCGCCTCTTGGTGAGCAGTTCTTC
cdr3_aa: CASSVGLAPLGEQFF

d_call: TRBD1
j_call: TRBJ2-7
v_call: TRBV10-2
clone_size: -
cdr3_nt: TGCGCCAGCAGTGGGGACAGTTCCTACGAGCAGTACTTC
cdr3_aa: CASSGDSSYEQYF

d_call: -
j_call: TRBJ1-1
v_call: TRBV30
clone_size: -
cdr3_nt: TGTGCCTGGAGTGACCCCCAAGGGTGGGTATCGGACACTGAAGCTTTCTTT
cdr3_aa: CAWSDPQGWVSDTEAFF

d_call: -
j_call: TRBJ2-5
v_call: TRBV7-9
clone_size: -
cdr3_nt: TGTGCCAGCAGCTCCCCCAGGATCCAAGAGACCCAGTACTTC
cdr3_aa: CASSSPRIQETQYF

d_call: -
j_call: TRBJ2-1
v_call: TRBV6-6
clone_size: -
cdr3_nt: TGTGCCACCACCCCCGGCGATGAGCAGTTCTTC
cdr3_aa: CATTPGDEQFF

d_call: -
j_call: TRBJ2-1
v_call: TRBV29-1
clone_size: -
cdr3_nt: TGCAGCGTTCCGGTCTACAATGAGCAGTTCTTC
cdr3_aa: CSVPVYNEQFF

d_call: -
j_call: TRBJ2-7
v_call: TRBV27
clone_size: -
cdr3_nt: TGTGCCAGCAGTTTATCAACCGGGGACGAGCAGTACTTC
cdr3_aa: CASSLSTGDEQYF

d_call: -
j_call: TRBJ1-1
v_call: TRBV29-1
clone_size: -
cdr3_nt: TGCAGCGCCGGAGGCCGTGAAGCTTTCTTT
cdr3_aa: CSAGGREAFF

d_call: -
j_call: TRBJ2-7
v_call: TRBV7-9
clone_size: few
cdr3_nt: TGTGCCAGCTGCGAAGAGGTTTCCTCCTACGAGCAGTACTTC
cdr3_aa: CASCEEVSSYEQYF

d_call: -
j_call: TRBJ2-5
v_call: TRBV5-4
clone_size: -
cdr3_nt: TGTGCCAGCAGTCTCAGGGAAATACTCCAACAAGAGACCCAGTACTTC
cdr3_aa: CASSLREILQQETQYF

d_call: -
j_call: TRBJ2-6
v_call: TRBV5-6
clone_size: once
cdr3_nt: TGTGCCACCCAAGGAGGGGACTCTGGGGCCAACGTCCTGACTTTC
cdr3_aa: CATQGGDSGANVLTF

d_call: -
j_call: TRBJ1-2
v_call: TRBV1
clone_size: -
cdr3_nt: TGCACCAGCAGCCCCAGGTCGTCGGCCGACAGGGCCTATGGCTACACCTTC
cdr3_aa: CTSSPRSSADRAYGYTF

d_call: -
j_call: TRBJ1-1
v_call: TRBV5-6
clone_size: -
cdr3_nt: TGTGCCAGCAGCTTGGGCGGCCCTGAAGCTTTCTTT
cdr3_aa: CASSLGGPEAFF

d_call: -
j_call: TRBJ2-5
v_call: TRBV29-1
clone_size: -
cdr3_nt: TGCAGCTCGGAAGAAACTGGGGGGACCCAGTACTTC
cdr3_aa: CSSEETGGTQYF

d_call: TRBD1
j_call: TRBJ2-7
v_call: TRBV4-1
clone_size: -
cdr3_nt: TGCGCCAGCAGCCAAGACGGGACAGGGTTCCCCTACGAGCAGTACTTC
cdr3_aa: CASSQDGTGFPYEQYF

d_call: -
j_call: TRBJ2-2
v_call: TRBV2
clone_size: -
cdr3_nt: TGTGCCAGCAGTGAAACCGGGGAGCTGTTTTTT
cdr3_aa: CASSETGELFF

d_call: -
j_call: TRBJ2-1
v_call: TRBV15
clone_size: -
cdr3_nt: TGTGCCACCAGCGCGTACCGGGATTCTCAAAATGAGCAGTTCTTC
cdr3_aa: CATSAYRDSQNEQFF

d_call: TRBD2
j_call: TRBJ2-3
v_call: TRBV10-3
clone_size: few
cdr3_nt: TGTGCCATCAGCAGCCTAGCGGGAGGCGGGGATACGCAGTATTTT
cdr3_aa: CAISSLAGGGDTQYF

d_call: TRBD2
j_call: TRBJ2-7
v_call: TRBV11-2
clone_size: -
cdr3_nt: TGTGCCAGCAGCTTAGTGGGAGGGCACGAGCAGTACTTC
cdr3_aa: CASSLVGGHEQYF

d_call: TRBD1
j_call: TRBJ1-1
v_call: TRBV30
clone_size: -
cdr3_nt: TGTGCCTGGAGCGACCCCGGACAGGGGGCTTTTCGATCGGCTGAAGCTTTCTTT
cdr3_aa: CAWSDPGQGAFRSAEAFF

d_call: -
j_call: TRBJ2-1
v_call: TRBV30
clone_size: -
cdr3_nt: TGTGCCTGGAGTTATCTAGAAGACAATGAGCAGTTCTTC
cdr3_aa: CAWSYLEDNEQFF

d_call: -
j_call: TRBJ2-7
v_call: TRBV25-1
clone_size: few
cdr3_nt: TGTGCCAGCAGTACAAAAGGATCAGTTGGAGAACGGGAAGAGCAGTACTTC
cdr3_aa: CASSTKGSVGEREEQYF

d_call: -
j_call: TRBJ2-7
v_call: TRBV19
clone_size: -
cdr3_nt: TGTGCCAGTAGAGGTCCAAACGAGCAGTACTTC
cdr3_aa: CASRGPNEQYF

d_call: -
j_call: TRBJ1-1
v_call: TRBV30
clone_size: -
cdr3_nt: TGTGCCTGGATATATACTGAAGCTTTCTTT
cdr3_aa: CAWIYTEAFF

d_call: -
j_call: TRBJ2-2
v_call: TRBV30
clone_size: -
cdr3_nt: TGTGCCTGGAGAGTGGGAGGGACAAACACCGGGGAGCTGTTTTTT
cdr3_aa: CAWRVGGTNTGELFF

d_call: -
j_call: TRBJ1-2
v_call: TRBV30
clone_size: -
cdr3_nt: TGTGCCTGGCACAAGGGGTCCCACTATGGCTACACCTTC
cdr3_aa: CAWHKGSHYGYTF

d_call: TRBD2
j_call: TRBJ2-7
v_call: TRBV5-1
clone_size: once
cdr3_nt: TGCGCCAGCAGCCCGGCGACTAGCGGGCCTGCCTACGAGCAGTACTTC
cdr3_aa: CASSPATSGPAYEQYF

d_call: TRBD2
j_call: TRBJ2-1
v_call: TRBV19
clone_size: few
cdr3_nt: TGTGCCAGTAGTATTACTGGGACTAGCGGGAGTGATGAGCAGTTCTTC
cdr3_aa: CASSITGTSGSDEQFF

d_call: -
j_call: TRBJ1-1
v_call: TRBV27
clone_size: -
cdr3_nt: TGTGCCAGCAGTCCACGGCTGGGCTCGAACACTGAAGCTTTCTTT
cdr3_aa: CASSPRLGSNTEAFF

d_call: -
j_call: TRBJ1-1
v_call: TRBV29-1
clone_size: -
cdr3_nt: TGCAGCGTTGAGTGGGGATTCACTGAAGCTTTCTTT
cdr3_aa: CSVEWGFTEAFF

d_call: TRBD1
j_call: TRBJ1-2
v_call: TRBV5-6
clone_size: -
cdr3_nt: TGTGCCAGCAGCCGAAGGACAGGGTATGATGGCTACACCTTC
cdr3_aa: CASSRRTGYDGYTF

d_call: -
j_call: TRBJ2-5
v_call: TRBV5-4
clone_size: -
cdr3_nt: TGTGCCAGCAGCTCCCCACTGGCGGACCAAGAGACCCAGTACTTC
cdr3_aa: CASSSPLADQETQYF

d_call: -
j_call: TRBJ2-5
v_call: TRBV28
clone_size: few
cdr3_nt: TGTGCCAGCAGTTCCCCTTTAGGGACCCAGTACTTC
cdr3_aa: CASSSPLGTQYF

d_call: -
j_call: TRBJ1-2
v_call: TRBV2
clone_size: -
cdr3_nt: TGTGCCAGCAGTGAAGTACAGGCGACTAACTATGGCTACACCTTC
cdr3_aa: CASSEVQATNYGYTF

d_call: -
j_call: TRBJ2-1
v_call: TRBV28
clone_size: -
cdr3_nt: TGTGCCAGCAGTTTAAACCCTAGCTCCTACAATGAGCAGTTCTTC
cdr3_aa: CASSLNPSSYNEQFF

d_call: -
j_call: TRBJ2-5
v_call: TRBV2
clone_size: few
cdr3_nt: TGTGCCAGCAGTGAGTGGCAAGAGACCCAGTACTTC
cdr3_aa: CASSEWQETQYF

d_call: TRBD1
j_call: TRBJ2-3
v_call: TRBV29-1
clone_size: few
cdr3_nt: TGCAGCGTTGAAGACAGGGGGCTGGGGGATACGCAGTATTTT
cdr3_aa: CSVEDRGLGDTQYF

d_call: -
j_call: TRBJ2-4
v_call: TRBV5-1
clone_size: few
cdr3_nt: TGCGCCAGCAGCTTAGGAACCTTGGACATTCAGTACTTC
cdr3_aa: CASSLGTLDIQYF